Sequencing of this T cell receptor beta chain was carried out in a study of T cells in Graves' hyperthyroidism and ophthalmopathy (dated by TCRdb to between 2018 and 2020). Describing the broader study: Peripheral blood was collected at initial diagnosis, before any treatment. Whether ophthalmopathy could be predicted prospectively was tested in an independent validation cohort made up of approximately 19 hyperthyroidism patients plus 17 patients who later progressed to ophthalmopathy. For training and testing, the 100 or so patients in the discovery cohort were randomly divided in a 7:3 ratio. The study also compared thyroid tissue and blood T-cell repertoires from roughly six Graves' hyperthyroidism patients. According to the paper, TCR Vbeta CDR3 sequencing was carried out on some 140 peripheral blood samples, which came from 40 to 45 ophthalmopathy, roughly 75 hyperthyroidism and roughly 17 progressor patients. After blood sampling, hyperthyroidism patients were treated with methimazole at a starting dose of 30 mg daily, and ophthalmopathy patients were treated with high-dose intravenous methylprednisolone. To identify TCR V-J signatures that set the groups apart, the researchers used a discovery cohort of 90 to 100 patients, made up of 40 to 45 with Graves' ophthalmopathy and some 56 with stable Graves' hyperthyroidism. Paper-wide results and their limitations: In cross-validation, a model built on a 13 V-J signature told ophthalmopathy apart from stable hyperthyroidism with under 90% sensitivity and roughly 83% specificity, and in testing the same model reached 80%/75%. Most expanded thyroid clonotypes (frequency above 0.001) were also found in blood, which suggests that blood repertoires may mirror thyroid immune responses. No statistical method was used to fix the sample size in advance, and group allocation was not hidden from the investigators. In validation, progression to ophthalmopathy was predicted by the model with around 70% sensitivity and just over 72% specificity, a median of approximately 7.1 months before onset.

The hyperthyroidism patients were between 18 and 65 years old and newly diagnosed, with a disease duration of less than 2 months. Patients with uncontrolled infections, other autoimmune diseases, pregnancy or lactation were excluded. Diagnoses were based on clinical symptoms, serum thyroxine and TRAb, thyroid ultrasound and orbital computed tomography. For progressor patients, blood was drawn at the first diagnosis of hyperthyroidism, before any ophthalmopathy symptoms had appeared. PBMCs were isolated from 7.5 to 10 ml of fresh peripheral blood by Ficoll-Paque density gradient centrifugation. Progressor patients were first diagnosed with Graves' hyperthyroidism and then developed ophthalmopathy during follow-up. Total RNA was extracted using Trizol reagent, and RNA quality was assessed on an Agilent 2100 Bioanalyzer. This clonotype came up many times. Its cognate antigen has yet to be identified. It has no much larger one-base neighbor in the sample; base qualities were not kept.

The TCR beta CDR3 regions were amplified from RNA transcripts. The TCR CDR3 was subjected to a first round of RT-PCR using the HTBI primer set and the Qiagen OneStep RT-PCR kit. Libraries were constructed in a second round of multiplex PCR, after which size selection and purification were carried out. Paired-end sequencing of the libraries was performed with 100 bp reads on an Illumina HiSeq2000. The study's processing was this. SOAPnuke was used to process the raw data, removing reads that contained adapters or uncalled bases, had a mean Phred below 15, or lacked an exact match to the constant primer or identifier. High-quality paired reads were merged using COPE v1.2.5, and each unique nucleotide sequence was defined as a clonotype. MiTCR v1.1 was used to align the clonotypes against IMGT TRBV, TRBD and TRBJ reference segments. The analysis was restricted to V-J combinations with a frequency above 0.0001, which together covered roughly 99% of the repertoires. A TCS score was defined as the ratio between F50 (clonal expansion) and ExV (chaos), using BLOSUM62-based TCRdist between CDR3 peptides within each V-J. Welch's t-statistics and random forest reduced around 550 V-J features to 13, which were used in a naive Bayes classifier (R e1071). TCRdb reprocessing: public reads trimmed at Q25 with fastp, clones called with MiXCR, in-frame beta chains kept. Merged by CDR3 protein, the rows form single entries marked with the most common genes and DNA. Clone size and V and J calls follow TCRdb, not the original study. The sample records more than 350,000 distinct CDR3 sequences, about 18% of which are singletons. The ten largest clones add up to around a third of the sample.

V ends up 8 bases short and J 4 bases short, with an unmatched junction base count of 12. The germline V gene specifies MNHNS as CDR1 and SASEGT as CDR2. Reading from cysteine to phenylalanine, the CDR3 counts 17 amino acids. Only the CDR3 part of the read is kept: 51 bases, read in frame from the first base. The sample comprised blood. The chain employs TRBV6-1 and TRBJ2-3, with 13 central nucleotides matching TRBD2. The sequence came from a woman aged 25 to 39 with Graves' hyperthyroidism that later progressed to Graves' ophthalmopathy. The CDR3 corresponds to CASERLAGGTGPDTQYF. The DNA is TGTGCCAGCGAAAGACTAGCGGGAGGAACGGGCCCAGATACGCAGTATTTT.